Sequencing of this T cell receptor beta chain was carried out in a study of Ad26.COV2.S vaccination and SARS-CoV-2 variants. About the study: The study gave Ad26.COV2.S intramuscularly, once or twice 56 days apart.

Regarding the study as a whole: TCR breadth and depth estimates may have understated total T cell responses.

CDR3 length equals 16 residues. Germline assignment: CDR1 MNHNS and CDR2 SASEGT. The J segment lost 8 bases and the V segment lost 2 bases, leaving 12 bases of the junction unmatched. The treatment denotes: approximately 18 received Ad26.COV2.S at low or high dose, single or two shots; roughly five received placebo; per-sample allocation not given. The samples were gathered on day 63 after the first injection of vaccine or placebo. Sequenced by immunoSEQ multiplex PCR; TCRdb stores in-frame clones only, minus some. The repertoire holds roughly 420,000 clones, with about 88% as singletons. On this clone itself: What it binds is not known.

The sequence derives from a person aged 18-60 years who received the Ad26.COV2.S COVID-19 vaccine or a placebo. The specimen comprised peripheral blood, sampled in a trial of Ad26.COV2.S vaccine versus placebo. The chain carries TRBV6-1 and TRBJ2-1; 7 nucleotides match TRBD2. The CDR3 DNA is TGTGCCAGCAGTGAAATATTGGCGGGGGAAGCGTATGAGCAGTTCTTC. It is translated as CASSEILAGEAYEQFF.